The subject of this entry is one T cell receptor beta chain. As yet, its antigen is unknown. The sort gate was single viable CD3+CD4+CD8-CD45RO+ cells for memory CD4+ T cells. This CDR3 comprises 18 residues. The germline V and J ends were trimmed by 4 bases and 4 bases, with 20 bases remaining between them. From germline, CDR1 is SNHLY and CDR2 FYNNEI. The sample comes from a study of memory CD4+ T cells and cytomegalovirus serostatus. About the research overall: Of the healthy Belgian adults, nine or ten were CMV seropositive and more than 20 seronegative.

Findings and caveats of the study: About 40% of the roughly 160 known CMV-associated TCRbeta sequences appeared in CD4+ memory. Median bootstrapped AUC for CMV status was just under 0.97 originally, less than 0.92 US-trained.

Clones were read by immunoSEQ multiplex PCR, and TCRdb kept only the in-frame ones, dropping some. The repertoire includes tens of thousands of clones, 70% to 80% of them detected once, and roughly 6.5% sits in the top ten. Sequences were obtained from memory CD4+ T cells from blood. This clonotype was obtained from an adult in good health and CMV-seronegative. J is TRBJ2-6 and V is TRBV2; D is possibly TRBD1 or TRBD2 (5 bases each). For the CDR3, the DNA is TGTGCCAGCAGTGCCCCATGGGGCCCGACGGGGGGGGCCAACGTCCTGACTTTC. Its translation: CASSAPWGPTGGANVLTF.